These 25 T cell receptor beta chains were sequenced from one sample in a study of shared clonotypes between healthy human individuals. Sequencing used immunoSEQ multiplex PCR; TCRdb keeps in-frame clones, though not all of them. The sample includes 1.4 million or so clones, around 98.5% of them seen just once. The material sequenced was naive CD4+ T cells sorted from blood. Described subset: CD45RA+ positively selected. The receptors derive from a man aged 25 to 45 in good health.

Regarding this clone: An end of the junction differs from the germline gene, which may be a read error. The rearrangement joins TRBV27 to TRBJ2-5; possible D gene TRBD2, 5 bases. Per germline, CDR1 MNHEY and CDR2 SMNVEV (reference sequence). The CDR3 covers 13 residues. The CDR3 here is CASSLGVQGTQYF. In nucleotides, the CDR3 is TGTGCCAGCAGTTTGGGAGTCCAAGGGACCCAGTACTTC.

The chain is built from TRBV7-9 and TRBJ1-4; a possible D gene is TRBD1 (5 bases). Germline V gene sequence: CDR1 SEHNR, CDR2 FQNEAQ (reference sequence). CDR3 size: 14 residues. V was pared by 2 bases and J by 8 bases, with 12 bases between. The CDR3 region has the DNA TGTGCCAGCAGCTTAAATCAGGGAGAGGAAAAACTGTTTTTT. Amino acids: CASSLNQGEEKLFF.

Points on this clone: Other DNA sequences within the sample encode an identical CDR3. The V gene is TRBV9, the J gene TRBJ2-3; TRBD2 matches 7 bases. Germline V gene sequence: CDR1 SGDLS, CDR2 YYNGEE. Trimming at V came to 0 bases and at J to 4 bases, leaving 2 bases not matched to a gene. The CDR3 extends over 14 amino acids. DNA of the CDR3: TGTGCCAGCAGCGTAGGAGGGAGGGCAGATACGCAGTATTTT. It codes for CASSVGGRADTQYF.

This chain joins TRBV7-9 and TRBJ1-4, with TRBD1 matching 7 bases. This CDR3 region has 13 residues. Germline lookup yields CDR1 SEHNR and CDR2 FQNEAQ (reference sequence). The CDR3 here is CVWVQGTNEKLFF. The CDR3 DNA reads TGTGTCTGGGTACAGGGGACTAATGAAAAACTGTTTTTT.

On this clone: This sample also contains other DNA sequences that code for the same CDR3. The CDR3 coding sequence is TGTGCCAGCAGCCCCTCCACCGGGGAGCTGTTTTTT. Its protein product is CASSPSTGELFF. The chain is built from TRBV7-3 and TRBJ2-2; D is uncertain. CDR3 length equals 12 residues. CDR1 and CDR2 from the germline V gene are SGHTA and FQGTGA. V lost 5 bases, J lost 4 bases, and 5 bases lay in between. The variable domain in full, with the rest retrieved from reference TRBV7-3 and TRBJ2-2, is GAGVSQTPSNKVTEKGKYVELRCDPISGHTALYWYRQSLGQGPEFLIYFQGTGAADDSGLPNDRFFAVRPEGSVSTLKIQRTERGDSAVYLCASSPSTGELFFGEGSRLTVL.

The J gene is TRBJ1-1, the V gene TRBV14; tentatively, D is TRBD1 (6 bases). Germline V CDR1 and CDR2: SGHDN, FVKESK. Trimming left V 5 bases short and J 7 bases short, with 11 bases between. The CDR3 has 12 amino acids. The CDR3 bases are TGTGCCAGCAGCGCCACAGGGATTGAAGCTTTCTTT. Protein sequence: CASSATGIEAFF.

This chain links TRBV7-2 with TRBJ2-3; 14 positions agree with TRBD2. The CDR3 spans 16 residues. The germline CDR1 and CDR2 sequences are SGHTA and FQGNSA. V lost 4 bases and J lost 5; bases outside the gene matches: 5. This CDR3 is CASSYPGLAGEDTQYF. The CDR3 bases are TGTGCCAGCAGCTACCCGGGACTAGCGGGAGAAGATACGCAGTATTTT.

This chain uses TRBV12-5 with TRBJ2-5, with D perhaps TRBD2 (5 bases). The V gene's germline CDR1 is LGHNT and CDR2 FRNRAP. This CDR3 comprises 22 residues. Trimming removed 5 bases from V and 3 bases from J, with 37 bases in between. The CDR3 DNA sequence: TGTGCTAGTGGTCTCCCCCCCCCTCCGACTACCAAAAAGTCCTCCACGGAAGAGACCCAGTACTTC. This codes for CASGLPPPPTTKKSSTEETQYF.

The CDR3 DNA reads TGTGCCAGCAGCCCGGGACAGGGCCTGTACCAAGAGACCCAGTACTTC. It encodes CASSPGQGLYQETQYF. The rearrangement links TRBV5-4 to TRBJ2-5; the match to TRBD1 covers 9 bases. CDR1 SGHNT and CDR2 YYREEE come from the germline V gene (reference sequence). Losses at the gene ends were 4 bases for V and 0 bases for J; bases not matched to a gene: 7. The CDR3 sequence is 16 residues long.

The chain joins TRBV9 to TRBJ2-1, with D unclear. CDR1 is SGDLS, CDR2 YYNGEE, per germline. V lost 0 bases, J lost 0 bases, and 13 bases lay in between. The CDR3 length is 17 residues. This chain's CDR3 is CASSVATVSNSYNEQFF. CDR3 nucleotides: TGTGCCAGCAGCGTAGCTACGGTATCTAACTCCTACAATGAGCAGTTCTTC.

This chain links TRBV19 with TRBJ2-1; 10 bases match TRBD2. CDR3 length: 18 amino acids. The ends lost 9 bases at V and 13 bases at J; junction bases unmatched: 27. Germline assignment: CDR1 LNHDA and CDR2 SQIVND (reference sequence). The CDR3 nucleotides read TGTGCCAGCACCTCAGCCCGTTTAGCGGGAGGCCCATCCCAATATCAGTTCTTC. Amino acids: CASTSARLAGGPSQYQFF.

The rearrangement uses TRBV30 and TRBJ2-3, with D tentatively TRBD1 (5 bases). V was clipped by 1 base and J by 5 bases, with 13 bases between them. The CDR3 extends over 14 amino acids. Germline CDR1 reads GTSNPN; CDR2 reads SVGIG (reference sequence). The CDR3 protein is CAWSGQNNGDTQYF. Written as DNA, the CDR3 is TGTGCCTGGAGTGGACAGAATAATGGAGATACGCAGTATTTT.

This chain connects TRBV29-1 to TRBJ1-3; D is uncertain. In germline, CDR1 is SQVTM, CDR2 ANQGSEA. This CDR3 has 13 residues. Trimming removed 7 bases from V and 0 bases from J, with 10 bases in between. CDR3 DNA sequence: TGCAGCGCCGCCGGACGCTCTGGAAACACCATATATTTT. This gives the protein CSAAGRSGNTIYF.

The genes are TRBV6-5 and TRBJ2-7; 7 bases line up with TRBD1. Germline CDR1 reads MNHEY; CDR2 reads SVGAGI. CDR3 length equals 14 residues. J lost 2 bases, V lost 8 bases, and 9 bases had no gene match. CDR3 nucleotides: TGTGCCAGCGGAAGGACAGGACAACCCTACGAGCAGTACTTC. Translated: CASGRTGQPYEQYF.

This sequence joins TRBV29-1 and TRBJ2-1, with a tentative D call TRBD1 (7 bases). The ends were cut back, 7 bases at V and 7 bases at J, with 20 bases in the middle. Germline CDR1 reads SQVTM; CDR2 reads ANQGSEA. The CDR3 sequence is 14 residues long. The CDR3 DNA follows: TGCAGCGGGCGAACAGGGGTGGCGGGGAATGAGCAGTTCTTC. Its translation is CSGRTGVAGNEQFF.

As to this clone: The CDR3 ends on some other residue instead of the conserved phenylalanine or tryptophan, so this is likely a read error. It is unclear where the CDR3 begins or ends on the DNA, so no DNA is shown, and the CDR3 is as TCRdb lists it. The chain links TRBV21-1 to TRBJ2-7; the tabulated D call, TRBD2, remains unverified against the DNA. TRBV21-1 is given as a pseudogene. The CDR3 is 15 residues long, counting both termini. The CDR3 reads CASSKALLAGDSWGI.

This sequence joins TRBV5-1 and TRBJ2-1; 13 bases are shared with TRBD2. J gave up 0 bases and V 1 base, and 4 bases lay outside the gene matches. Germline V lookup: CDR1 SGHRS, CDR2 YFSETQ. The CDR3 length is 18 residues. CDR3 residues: CASSLSRLAGGSYNEQFF. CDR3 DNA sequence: TGCGCCAGCAGCTTGTCGCGACTAGCGGGAGGCTCCTACAATGAGCAGTTCTTC.

CDR3 nucleotide sequence: TGTGCCAGCAGCCCTCTTACAGGGGTGAACTATGGCTACACCTTC. Translation gives CASSPLTGVNYGYTF. This rearrangement joins TRBV7-9 to TRBJ1-2; 7 nucleotides align to TRBD1. Trimming took 5 bases from V and 2 from J; bases not matched to a gene: 8. The CDR3 has 15 amino acids. Germline-derived CDR1 and CDR2 are SEHNR and FQNEAQ (reference sequence).

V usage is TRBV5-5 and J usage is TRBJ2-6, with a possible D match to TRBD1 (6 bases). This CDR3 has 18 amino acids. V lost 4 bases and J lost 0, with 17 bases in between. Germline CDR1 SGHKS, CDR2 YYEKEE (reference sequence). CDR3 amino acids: CASSESGAPSSGANVLTF. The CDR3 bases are TGTGCCAGCAGCGAGTCAGGGGCGCCTAGCTCTGGGGCCAACGTCCTGACTTTC.

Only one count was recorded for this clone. The CDR3 nucleotides read TGTGCCAGCAGCACACTTGACACCGGGGAGCTGTTTTTT. It is translated as CASSTLDTGELFF. The chain recombines TRBV14 with TRBJ2-2; D ambiguous. The CDR3 has 13 residues. The germline CDR1 and CDR2 sequences are SGHDN and FVKESK. V was pared by 5 bases and J by 3 bases, with 7 bases between.

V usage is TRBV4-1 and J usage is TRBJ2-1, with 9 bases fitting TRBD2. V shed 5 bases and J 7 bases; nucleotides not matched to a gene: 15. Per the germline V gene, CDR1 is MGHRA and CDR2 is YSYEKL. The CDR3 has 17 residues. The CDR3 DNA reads TGCGCCAGCAGCGGACGTTCTTGGACTAGCGAAGAGAATGAGCAGTTCTTC. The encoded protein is CASSGRSWTSEENEQFF.

The CDR3 spells CAISFENTEAFF. The CDR3 DNA sequence: TGTGCCATCAGTTTTGAGAACACTGAAGCTTTCTTT. This sequence joins TRBV10-3 and TRBJ1-1, with D uncertain. V gave up 5 bases and J gave up 1 base, with 5 bases separating them. The CDR3 extends over 12 amino acids. Germline CDR1 ENHRY, CDR2 SYGVKD.

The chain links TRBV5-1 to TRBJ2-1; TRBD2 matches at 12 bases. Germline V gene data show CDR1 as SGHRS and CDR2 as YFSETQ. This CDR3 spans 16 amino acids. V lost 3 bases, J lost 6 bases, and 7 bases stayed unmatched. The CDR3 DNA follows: TGCGCCAGCAGCTCGGGGGGACTAGCGGGTAGCAATGAGCAGTTCTTC. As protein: CASSSGGLAGSNEQFF.

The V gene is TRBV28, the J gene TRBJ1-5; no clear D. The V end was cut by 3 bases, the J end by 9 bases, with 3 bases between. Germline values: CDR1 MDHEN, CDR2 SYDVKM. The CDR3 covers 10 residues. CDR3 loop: CASSFRPQHF. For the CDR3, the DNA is TGTGCCAGCAGTTTTCGGCCCCAGCATTTT.

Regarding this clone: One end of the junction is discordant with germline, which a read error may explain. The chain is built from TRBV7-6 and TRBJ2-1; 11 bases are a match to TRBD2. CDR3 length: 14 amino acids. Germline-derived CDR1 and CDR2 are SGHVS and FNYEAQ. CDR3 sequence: CASSPTELAGVRVF. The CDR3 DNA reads TGTGCCAGCAGCCCGACGGAACTAGCGGGAGTAAGGGTCTTC.